These T cell receptor beta chains were read from a single sample in a study of OX40 agonist ivuxolimab in advanced cancers. Assay: immunoSEQ multiplex PCR; the TCRdb copy retains only in-frame clones and omits some. The sample records just over 80,000 clones, over 75% being singletons. This sample comprised CD4+ or CD8+ T cells sorted from blood, obtained in a trial of the OX40 agonist ivuxolimab. The source is an adult with an advanced solid tumor such as melanoma, head and neck, liver or kidney cancer. Both conserved end residues are part of each CDR3. Fields, in order: J gene, V gene, D gene, clone size, CDR3 protein, CDR3 DNA. A D gene is named only where the DNA matches it firmly. Clone size is given for some rows only: seen once, a few or many times, or a class if the clone is expanded.

TRBJ1-2	TRBV4-1	.	once	CASSQDHAGRYGSGYTF	TGCGCCAGCAGCCAAGATCACGCAGGGCGATACGGGAGTGGCTACACCTTC
TRBJ2-3	TRBV14	TRBD2	.	CASSQAPGTSGGTDTQYF	TGTGCCAGCAGCCAAGCTCCCGGGACTAGCGGGGGCACAGATACGCAGTATTTT
TRBJ1-4	TRBV9	TRBD1	.	CASSGQGAPEKLFF	TGTGCCAGCAGCGGACAGGGGGCCCCTGAAAAACTGTTTTTT
TRBJ2-2	TRBV5-8	TRBD2	.	CASSFSSGSNTGELFF	TGTGCCAGCAGCTTTTCTAGCGGGAGTAACACCGGGGAGCTGTTTTTT
TRBJ1-1	TRBV6-1	.	.	CASMAGEAFF	TGTGCCAGTATGGCGGGAGAAGCTTTCTTT
TRBJ2-1	TRBV6-5	.	.	CASSYSWGEHKFF	TGTGCCAGCAGTTACTCTTGGGGAGAACACAAGTTCTTC
TRBJ2-1	TRBV18	TRBD1	.	CASSPSGGSNEQFF	TGTGCCAGCTCACCCTCAGGGGGAAGTAATGAGCAGTTCTTC
TRBJ1-2	TRBV15	.	.	CATSREAGDGGGYTF	TGTGCCACCAGCAGAGAAGCAGGGGATGGTGGAGGCTACACCTTC
TRBJ2-7	TRBV27	.	.	CATGQPWEQYF	TGTGCCACCGGACAGCCTTGGGAGCAGTACTTC
TRBJ1-5	TRBV9	.	.	CASSVGESNQPQHF	TGTGCCAGCAGCGTAGGGGAAAGCAATCAGCCCCAGCATTTT
TRBJ2-2	TRBV6-1	.	once	CASSEEHGELFF	TGTGCCAGCAGTGAGGAACACGGGGAGCTGTTTTTT
TRBJ1-5	TRBV10-3	.	.	CAISELGGGQPQHF	TGTGCCATCAGTGAGTTGGGGGGTGGTCAGCCCCAGCATTTT
TRBJ1-3	TRBV5-1	.	.	CASSFGLFPSNGNTIYF	TGCGCCAGCAGCTTCGGCCTGTTCCCTTCTAACGGAAACACCATATATTTT
TRBJ2-5	TRBV7-7	.	once	CASSRDLQETQYF	TGTGCTAGCAGTCGGGACCTCCAAGAGACCCAGTACTTC
TRBJ2-5	TRBV29-1	TRBD2	.	CSALPSGGVETQYF	TGCAGCGCCCTACCCTCGGGAGGGGTAGAGACCCAGTACTTC
TRBJ2-2	TRBV5-1	.	once	CASSPAAEHTGELFF	TGCGCCAGCAGCCCGGCGGCGGAACACACCGGGGAGCTGTTTTTT
TRBJ1-1	TRBV7-2	.	.	CASSFSRANTEAFF	TGTGCCAGCAGCTTTTCGCGGGCGAACACTGAAGCTTTCTTT
TRBJ2-1	TRBV30	TRBD2	.	CAWSGGGGRLGEQFF	TGTGCCTGGAGTGGGGGCGGGGGGCGATTGGGTGAGCAGTTCTTC
TRBJ1-1	TRBV10-3	.	.	CAISESDTQNTEAFF	TGTGCCATCAGTGAGTCGGATACTCAGAACACTGAAGCTTTCTTT
TRBJ2-7	TRBV6-5	.	.	CASSLQRQSYEQYF	TGTGCCAGCAGCCTACAGCGGCAGTCCTACGAGCAGTACTTC
TRBJ2-7	TRBV11-2	.	.	CASSLVATGLSSYEQYF	TGTGCCAGCAGCTTAGTCGCGACGGGACTCTCCTCCTACGAGCAGTACTTC
TRBJ1-1	TRBV11-3	.	once	CASSLDRHTEAFF	TGTGCCAGCAGCCTTGACAGACACACTGAAGCTTTCTTT
TRBJ1-2	TRBV30	.	.	CAWRPPGQGEKLGYTF	TGTGCCTGGAGACCCCCGGGGCAGGGTGAAAAGTTGGGCTACACCTTC
TRBJ2-5	TRBV25-1	.	.	CASRGETQYF	TGTGCCAGCAGGGGGGAGACCCAGTACTTC
TRBJ2-5	TRBV6-1	.	.	CASSGGVDLETQYF	TGTGCCAGCAGTGGAGGGGTAGACTTGGAGACCCAGTACTTC
TRBJ2-7	TRBV11-2	TRBD2	.	CASSPITGRVGYEQYF	TGTGCCAGCAGCCCCATAACCGGGAGGGTGGGCTACGAGCAGTACTTC
TRBJ1-6	TRBV12-5	.	.	CASGLGRVYNSPLHF	TGTGCTAGTGGTTTGGGACGGGTCTATAATTCACCCCTCCACTTT
TRBJ1-3	TRBV12-5	.	.	CASAVSGNTIYF	TGTGCTAGTGCGGTCTCTGGAAACACCATATATTTT
TRBJ2-5	TRBV5-4	.	.	CASSLAGVQETQYF	TGTGCCAGCAGCTTGGCTGGAGTCCAAGAGACCCAGTACTTC
TRBJ2-7	TRBV25-1	.	.	CASSGGGPYEQYF	TGTGCCAGCAGCGGGGGCGGTCCCTACGAGCAGTACTTC
TRBJ2-3	TRBV2	.	.	CASSGTADTQYF	TGTGCCAGCAGTGGGACAGCGGATACGCAGTATTTT